This TCR beta chain originates from a study of spatial heterogeneity in lung cancer. For the study at large: On average, each unique TCR and UMI combination appeared more than ten times in raw reads.

At least ten counts were recorded for this clonotype. What it binds is not known. TCRdb processed the 5' RACE reads anew with MiXCR; each CDR3 protein has one entry. This sample has approximately 20,000 distinct CDR3 sequences, with roughly 7% found just once. This CDR3 spans 14 amino acids. V lost 5 bases and J lost 2; bases outside the gene matches: 7. CDR1 and CDR2 from the germline V gene are DFQATT and SNEGSKA (reference sequence). Regarding the study as a whole: Higher tumor mutation counts went along with higher counts of expanded intratumoral alpha and beta TCRs.

The time point: sample taken at primary tumor resection. Unsorted samples of tumor, nontumor lung or frozen PBMC had their whole RNA sequenced. The receptor comes from a female donor with early-stage non-small cell lung cancer. This chain joins TRBV20-1 and TRBJ2-3; TRBD2 matches 7 bases. The specimen comprised lung tumor tissue, sampled at surgery. This CDR3 reads CSAHSGLVTDTQYF. The CDR3 nucleotides read TGCAGTGCTCATTCCGGACTAGTCACAGATACGCAGTATTTT.